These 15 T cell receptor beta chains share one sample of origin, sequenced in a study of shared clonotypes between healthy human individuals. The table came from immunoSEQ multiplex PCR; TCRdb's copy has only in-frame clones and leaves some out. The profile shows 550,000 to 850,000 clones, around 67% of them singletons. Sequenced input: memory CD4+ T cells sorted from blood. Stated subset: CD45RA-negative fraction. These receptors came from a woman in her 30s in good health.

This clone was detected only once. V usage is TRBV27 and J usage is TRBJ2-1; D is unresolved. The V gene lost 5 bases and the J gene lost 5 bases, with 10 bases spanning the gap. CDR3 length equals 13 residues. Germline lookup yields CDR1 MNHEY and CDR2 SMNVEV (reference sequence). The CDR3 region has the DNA TGTGCCAGCAGTATCCGCCGGGACAATGAGCAGTTCTTC. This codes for CASSIRRDNEQFF.

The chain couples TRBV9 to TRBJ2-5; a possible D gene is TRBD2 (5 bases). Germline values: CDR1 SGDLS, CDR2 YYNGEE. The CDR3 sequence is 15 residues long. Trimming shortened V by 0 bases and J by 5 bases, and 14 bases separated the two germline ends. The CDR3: CASSVEVGVDETQYF. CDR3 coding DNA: TGTGCCAGCAGCGTAGAGGTGGGAGTGGATGAGACCCAGTACTTC.

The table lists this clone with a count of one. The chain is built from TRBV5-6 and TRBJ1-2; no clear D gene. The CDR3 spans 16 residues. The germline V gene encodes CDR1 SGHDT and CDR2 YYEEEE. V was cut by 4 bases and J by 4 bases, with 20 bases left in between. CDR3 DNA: TGTGCCAGCAGCGGCGTGATCGGACGAGGAGCCTATGGCTACACCTTC. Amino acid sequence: CASSGVIGRGAYGYTF.

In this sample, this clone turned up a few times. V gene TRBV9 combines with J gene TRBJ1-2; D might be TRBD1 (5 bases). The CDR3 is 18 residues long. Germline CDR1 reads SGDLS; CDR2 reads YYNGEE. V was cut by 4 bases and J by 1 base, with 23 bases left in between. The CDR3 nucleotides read TGTGCCAGCAGCAAAGGGACGGCGGCCTTTTCCTTTAACTATGGCTACACCTTC. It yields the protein CASSKGTAAFSFNYGYTF.

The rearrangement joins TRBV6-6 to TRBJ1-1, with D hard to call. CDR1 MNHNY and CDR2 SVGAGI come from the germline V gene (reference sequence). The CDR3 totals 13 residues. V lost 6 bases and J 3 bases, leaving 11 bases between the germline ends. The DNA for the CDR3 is TGTGCCAGCAGCCCCCTAGTTGACACTGAAGCTTTCTTT. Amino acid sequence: CASSPLVDTEAFF.

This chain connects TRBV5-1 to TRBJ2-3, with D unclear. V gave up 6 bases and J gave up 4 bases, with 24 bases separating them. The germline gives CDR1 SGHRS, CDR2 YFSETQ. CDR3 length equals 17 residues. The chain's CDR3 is CASNLTPPGTGSDTQYF. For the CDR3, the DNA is TGCGCCAGCAACTTAACCCCCCCAGGTACCGGGTCAGATACGCAGTATTTT.

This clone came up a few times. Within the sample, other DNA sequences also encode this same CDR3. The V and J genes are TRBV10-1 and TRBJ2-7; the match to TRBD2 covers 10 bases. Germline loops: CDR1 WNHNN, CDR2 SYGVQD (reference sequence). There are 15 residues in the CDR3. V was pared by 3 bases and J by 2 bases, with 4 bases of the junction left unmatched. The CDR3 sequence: CASSDIAGGTYEQYF. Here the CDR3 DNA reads TGCGCCAGCAGTGATATAGCGGGAGGAACCTACGAGCAGTACTTC.

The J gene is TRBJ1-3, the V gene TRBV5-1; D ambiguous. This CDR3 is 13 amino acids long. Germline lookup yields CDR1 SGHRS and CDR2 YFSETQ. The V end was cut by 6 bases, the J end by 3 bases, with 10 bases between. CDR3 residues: CASTADLGNTIYF. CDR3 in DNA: TGCGCCAGCACCGCGGACCTTGGAAACACCATATATTTT.

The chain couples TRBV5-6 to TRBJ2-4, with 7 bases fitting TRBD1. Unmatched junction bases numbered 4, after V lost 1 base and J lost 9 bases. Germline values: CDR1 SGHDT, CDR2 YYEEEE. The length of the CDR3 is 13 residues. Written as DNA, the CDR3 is TGTGCCAGCAGCTTGCAACAGGGGCTCATTCAGTACTTC. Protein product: CASSLQQGLIQYF.

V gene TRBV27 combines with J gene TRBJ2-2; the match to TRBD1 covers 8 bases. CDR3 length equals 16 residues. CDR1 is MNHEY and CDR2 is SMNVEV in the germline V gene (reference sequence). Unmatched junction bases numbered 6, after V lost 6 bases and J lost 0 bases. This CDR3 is CASRWAGGPNTGELFF. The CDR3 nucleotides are TGTGCCAGCAGATGGGCAGGGGGCCCGAACACCGGGGAGCTGTTTTTT.

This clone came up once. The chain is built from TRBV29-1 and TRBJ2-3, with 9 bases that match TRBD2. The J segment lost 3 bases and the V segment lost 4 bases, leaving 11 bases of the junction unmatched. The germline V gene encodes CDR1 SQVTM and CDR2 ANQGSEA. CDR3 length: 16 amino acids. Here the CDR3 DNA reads TGCAGCGTTGCAGGAGCGGGAGGCCGCTCGACAGATACGCAGTATTTT. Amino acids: CSVAGAGGRSTDTQYF.

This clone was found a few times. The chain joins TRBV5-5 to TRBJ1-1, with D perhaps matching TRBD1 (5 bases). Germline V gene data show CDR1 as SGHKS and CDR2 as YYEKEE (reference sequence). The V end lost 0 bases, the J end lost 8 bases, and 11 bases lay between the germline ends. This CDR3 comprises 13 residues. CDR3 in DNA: TGTGCCAGCAGCTTGGAATGGGGCTCCGAAGCTTTCTTT. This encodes CASSLEWGSEAFF.

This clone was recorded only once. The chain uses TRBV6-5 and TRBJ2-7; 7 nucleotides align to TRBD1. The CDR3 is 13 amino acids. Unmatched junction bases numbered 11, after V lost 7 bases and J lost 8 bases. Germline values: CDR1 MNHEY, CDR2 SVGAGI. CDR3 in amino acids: CASIPGQPNKQYF. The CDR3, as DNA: TGTGCCAGCATTCCGGGACAGCCAAACAAGCAGTACTTC.

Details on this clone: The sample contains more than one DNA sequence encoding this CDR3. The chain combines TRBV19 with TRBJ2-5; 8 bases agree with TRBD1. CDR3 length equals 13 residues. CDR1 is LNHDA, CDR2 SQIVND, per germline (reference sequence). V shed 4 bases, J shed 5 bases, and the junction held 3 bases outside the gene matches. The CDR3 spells CASSTTGGETQYF. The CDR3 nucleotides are TGTGCCAGTAGTACCACAGGGGGGGAGACCCAGTACTTC. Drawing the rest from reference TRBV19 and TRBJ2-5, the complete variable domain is DGGITQSPKYLFRKEGQNVTLSCEQNLNHDAMYWYRQDPGQGLRLIYYSQIVNDFQKGDIAEGYSVSREKKESFPLTVTSAQKNPTAFYLCASSTTGGETQYFGPGTRLLVL.

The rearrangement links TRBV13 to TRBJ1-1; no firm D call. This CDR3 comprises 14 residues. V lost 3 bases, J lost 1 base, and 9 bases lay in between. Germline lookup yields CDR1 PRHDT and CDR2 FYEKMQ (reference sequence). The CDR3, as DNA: TGTGCCAGCAGCTTTGTGAACTCGAACACTGAAGCTTTCTTT. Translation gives CASSFVNSNTEAFF.